Following are 24 T cell receptor beta chains from one sample sequenced in a study of T-cell memory formation after mild COVID-19. TCRdb redid the calling of the 5' RACE reads with MiXCR, one entry per CDR3 protein. Counted here are hundreds of thousands of distinct CDR3 sequences, approximately 15% occurring once; the ten biggest clones make up roughly 7.7%. The sample was PBMCs or a T cell subset sorted from them (not recorded which). The source of these receptors is an adult woman who had mild COVID-19 (a few samples of this study predate the infection). Cell type and time point are not known.

This clonotype has only a few counts. The chain is built from TRBV18 and TRBJ1-2; unclear D gene. V lost 5 bases and J 3 bases, leaving 7 bases between the germline ends. Germline values: CDR1 KGHSH, CDR2 LQKENI. The CDR3 is 12 amino acids. CDR3 sequence reads: CASSEMDYGYTF. The CDR3 DNA reads as TGTGCCAGCTCAGAAATGGACTATGGCTACACCTTC.

This rearrangement joins TRBV20-1 to TRBJ2-7; TRBD2 might be the D (5 bases). V was shortened by 3 bases and J by 2 bases, with 11 bases between the two germline ends. The V gene's germline CDR1 is DFQATT and CDR2 SNEGSKA (reference sequence). The CDR3 spans 13 residues. CDR3 protein: CSAREPTTYEQYF. CDR3 bases: TGCAGTGCTAGGGAACCGACTACCTACGAGCAGTACTTC.

In this sample, this clonotype turned up a few times. V and J are TRBV5-4 and TRBJ2-5; the D gene could be TRBD1 or TRBD2 (6 bases each). V dropped 1 base and J dropped 1 base, with 11 bases sitting between them. Germline V gene sequence: CDR1 SGHNT, CDR2 YYREEE (reference sequence). The CDR3 runs to 15 residues. The CDR3 sequence is CASSLLGGSQETQYF. CDR3 nucleotide sequence: TGTGCCAGCAGCTTGTTAGGGGGGAGCCAAGAGACCCAGTACTTC.

This clonotype occurred many times. The junction and the germline gene differ at one end; a read error may be behind it. V usage is TRBV12-3 or TRBV12-4 and J usage is TRBJ1-2; D gene uncertain. The CDR3 is made up of 10 amino acids. The CDR3 sequence is CASSYNKVFF. CDR3 DNA sequence: TGTGCCAGCAGTTATAACAAGGTCTTCTTC.

This chain uses TRBV4-2 with TRBJ2-5, with 9 bases fitting TRBD2. Germline values: CDR1 LGHNA, CDR2 YNFKEQ. The CDR3 is 17 amino acids. V lost 3 bases and J lost 4; bases outside the gene matches: 12. CDR3: CASSQGASGKGGETQYF. The CDR3 DNA is TGTGCCAGCAGCCAGGGGGCTAGCGGGAAAGGGGGAGAGACCCAGTACTTC.

The genes are TRBV11-2 and TRBJ2-6; tentative D call: TRBD1 (5 bases). Trimming cost V 1 base and J 0 bases, with 13 bases left between them. CDR3 length: 18 residues. The germline V gene has CDR1 SGHAT and CDR2 FQNNGV. CDR3 sequence: CASSLVVGQGSGANVLTF. The DNA of the CDR3 is TGTGCCAGCAGCTTAGTAGTAGGGCAGGGCTCTGGGGCCAACGTCCTGACTTTC.

The chain combines TRBV3-1 with TRBJ1-1; D is undetermined. Trimming cost V 1 base and J 4 bases, with 13 bases left between them. Looked up from germline, CDR1 is LGHDT and CDR2 is YNNKEL (reference sequence). There are 15 residues in the CDR3. The CDR3 region is CASSQVAAGSTEAFF. CDR3 DNA sequence: TGTGCCAGCAGCCAAGTGGCTGCGGGGAGCACTGAAGCTTTCTTT.

There are a few counts of this clonotype. The V call is TRBV7-9, the J call TRBJ1-1, with D uncertain. Trimming stripped 2 bases from V and 4 bases from J, with 8 bases between. Germline V gene lookup returns CDR1 SEHNR and CDR2 FQNEAQ (reference sequence). This CDR3 contains 13 residues. CDR3 nucleotides: TGTGCCAGCAGCTTACATAGCCCCACTGAAGCTTTCTTT. Protein product: CASSLHSPTEAFF. Together with reference TRBV7-9 and TRBJ1-1, the CDR3 gives the full variable domain: DTGVSQNPRHKITKRGQNVTFRCDPISEHNRLYWYRQTLGQGPEFLTYFQNEAQLEKSRLLSDRFSAERPKGSFSTLEIQRTEQGDSAMYLCASSLHSPTEAFFGQGTRLTVV.

This clonotype was recorded at least ten times. The gene calls are TRBV7-9 and TRBJ2-7; D might be TRBD1 (5 bases). The length of the CDR3 is 14 residues. Per the germline V gene, CDR1 is SEHNR and CDR2 is FQNEAQ (reference sequence). V was trimmed by 5 bases and J by 7 bases, leaving 18 bases between them. This chain's CDR3 is CASSASGATEEQYF. As DNA, the CDR3 is TGTGCCAGCAGCGCTTCTGGGGCGACAGAAGAGCAGTACTTC.

The table lists this clonotype with many counts. V and J are TRBV20-1 and TRBJ2-3; the D is unclear. The V end lost 6 bases, the J end lost 4 bases, and 17 bases lay between the germline ends. Germline V CDR1 and CDR2: DFQATT, SNEGSKA (reference sequence). The CDR3 runs to 14 residues. The CDR3 sequence: CSASTSSSSDTQYF. The CDR3 nucleotides read TGCAGTGCCTCGACTTCGTCGTCCTCAGATACGCAGTATTTT.

This clonotype was seen a single time. The chain couples TRBV20-1 to TRBJ2-7; TRBD1 agrees at 9 bases. This CDR3 comprises 15 residues. CDR1 and CDR2 from the germline V gene are DFQATT and SNEGSKA (reference sequence). Trimming removed 3 bases from V and 0 bases from J; junction bases left unmatched: 6. CDR3 sequence (DNA): TGCAGTGCTAGTGGGGACAGGGTGAGCTCCTACGAGCAGTACTTC. Translating gives CSASGDRVSSYEQYF.

This clonotype was seen a handful of times. This chain connects TRBV4-1 to TRBJ2-2; 12 positions match TRBD1. The ends lost 1 base at V and 4 bases at J; junction bases unmatched: 7. The CDR3 is 18 amino acids. CDR1 and CDR2 from the germline V gene are MGHRA and YSYEKL. This CDR3 is CASSQGGTGGYRTGELFF. The DNA of the CDR3 is TGCGCCAGCAGCCAAGGCGGGACAGGGGGCTATCGCACCGGGGAGCTGTTTTTT.

The gene calls are TRBV27 and TRBJ2-1; TRBD2 matches at 7 bases. The CDR3 is 17 amino acids. Germline CDR1 and CDR2: MNHEY and SMNVEV (reference sequence). The V gene end was trimmed by 0 bases and the J gene end by 9 bases; junction bases not matched to a gene: 14. CDR3 sequence: CASSLSGGTTRLGEQFF. The CDR3 nucleotides are TGTGCCAGCAGTTTATCGGGGGGGACCACAAGGCTGGGTGAGCAGTTCTTC.

This clonotype turned up a few times. The V call is TRBV6-2 or TRBV6-3, the J call TRBJ2-1; D is uncertain. V lost 3 bases to trimming and J lost 8 bases, with 11 bases between them. Germline V gene sequence: CDR1 MNHEY, CDR2 SVGEGT. The CDR3 totals 13 residues. CDR3 loop: CASSYSSGDEQFF. The CDR3 bases are TGTGCCAGCAGTTATTCTAGTGGGGATGAGCAGTTCTTC.

The V and J genes are TRBV29-1 and TRBJ2-2, with D perhaps TRBD1 (6 bases). V shed 6 bases and J shed 1 base, with 12 bases lying between them. This CDR3 spans 14 amino acids. The germline gives CDR1 SQVTM, CDR2 ANQGSEA. The CDR3 DNA is TGCAGCGTCTCAGGGGTTTTGAACACCGGGGAGCTGTTTTTT. Translated: CSVSGVLNTGELFF.

The chain links TRBV19 to TRBJ2-1, with D possibly TRBD2 on 5 matching bases. Germline V gene sequence: CDR1 LNHDA, CDR2 SQIVND (reference sequence). This CDR3 comprises 11 residues. The V gene lost 6 bases and the J gene lost 10 bases, with 10 bases spanning the gap. CDR3 nucleotides: TGTGCCAGTAGAACTCCGGGGGAGCAGTTCTTC. It encodes CASRTPGEQFF.

The table lists this clonotype with a few counts. The V call is TRBV6-1, the J call TRBJ2-6; D is unresolved. This CDR3 spans 19 amino acids. Germline CDR1 reads MNHNS; CDR2 reads SASEGT. Trimming took 6 bases from V and 0 from J, leaving 21 bases between them. The CDR3 spells CASRGMLRPMSSGANVLTF. In DNA form, the CDR3 reads TGTGCCAGCAGGGGGATGCTGAGGCCCATGAGCTCTGGGGCCAACGTCCTGACTTTC.

V gene TRBV24-1 combines with J gene TRBJ1-2, with D tentatively TRBD1 (5 bases). Germline-derived CDR1 and CDR2 are KGHDR and SFDVKD. Trimming took 2 bases from V and 1 from J, leaving 10 bases between them. The CDR3 spans 15 residues. The CDR3 loop is CATSDSQTVNYGYTF. As DNA, the CDR3 is TGTGCCACCAGTGATTCGCAGACAGTTAACTATGGCTACACCTTC.

The chain joins TRBV12-3 or TRBV12-4 to TRBJ1-1; D is perhaps TRBD1 (5 bases). The CDR3 spans 14 residues. V was shortened by 3 bases and J by 1 base, with 9 bases between the two germline ends. The CDR3 region is CASSFRDWNTEAFF. DNA of the CDR3: TGTGCCAGCAGTTTCAGGGACTGGAACACTGAAGCTTTCTTT.

This chain connects TRBV4-1 to TRBJ2-5; D is uncertain. CDR3 size: 14 residues. Deletions cut 1 base from V and 1 base from J, with 7 bases between. Germline CDR1 MGHRA, CDR2 YSYEKL. CDR3 sequence: CASSQVTVQETQYF. The CDR3 coding sequence is TGCGCCAGCAGCCAAGTTACGGTCCAAGAGACCCAGTACTTC.

The V and J genes are TRBV3-1 and TRBJ2-7; D is ambiguous. Germline CDR1 LGHDT, CDR2 YNNKEL (reference sequence). Deletions cut 0 bases from V and 6 bases from J, with 9 bases between. This CDR3 comprises 13 residues. CDR3 nucleotide sequence: TGTGCCAGCAGCCAAGATAGGACGGCCGAGCAGTACTTC. This encodes CASSQDRTAEQYF.

This clonotype was detected a few times. V is TRBV30 and J is TRBJ2-7; perhaps TRBD1 as D (5 bases). The CDR3 sequence is 13 residues long. The ends were cut back, 4 bases at V and 3 bases at J, with 13 bases in the middle. Germline V CDR1 and CDR2: GTSNPN, SVGIG (reference sequence). The CDR3 DNA is TGTGCCTGGACCCGGACAAAGGGCTACGAGCAGTACTTC. Protein product: CAWTRTKGYEQYF.

V is TRBV3-1 and J is TRBJ2-7; the match to TRBD2 covers 7 bases. Looked up from germline, CDR1 is LGHDT and CDR2 is YNNKEL (reference sequence). This CDR3 spans 13 amino acids. J lost 7 bases, V lost 5 bases, and 8 bases had no gene match. CDR3 residues: CASSGEKAGEQYF. In DNA form, the CDR3 reads TGTGCCAGCAGCGGGGAAAAAGCGGGGGAGCAGTACTTC.

The genes are TRBV6-6 and TRBJ1-1, with TRBD1 identical over 7 bases. The CDR3 is made up of 14 amino acids. CDR1 is MNHNY and CDR2 is SVGAGI in the germline V gene (reference sequence). V dropped 0 bases and J dropped 6; count of bases not matched to a gene: 4. The CDR3 reads CASSYSLQGAEAFF. CDR3 in DNA: TGTGCCAGCAGTTACTCACTCCAGGGGGCTGAAGCTTTCTTT.